This TCR beta chain stems from a study of blood T cell repertoires in COVID-19. On the study more broadly: Samples taken during acute and convalescent COVID-19 were collected in the United States, Italy and Spain. Sources were T cells, B-cell-depleted T cells, or PBMCs; the material itself was cDNA or gDNA.

The V and J ends lost 5 bases and 4 bases, in that order; junction bases with no gene match: 8. This CDR3 has 17 amino acids. The germline gives CDR1 SGHVS, CDR2 FNYEAQ. During active infection, Seattle patients enrolled and were then monitored through disease. Per the original methods: Estimation of nucleated cell counts relied on the amplification of reference gene primers. Here immunoSEQ multiplex PCR was the method, and the copy in TCRdb shows in-frame clones only, minus some. V and J calls and clone size are as listed in that table; D and trimming were resolved from the DNA. This table holds about 200,000 clones, approximately 78% found once.

The chain has TRBV7-6 and TRBJ2-3; 14 bases fit TRBD2. This receptor was obtained from a woman of 80 years or more with COVID-19, enrolled during active disease. Sequenced: peripheral blood. The CDR3 loop reads CASSARLAGGSADTQYF. The CDR3 DNA follows: TGTGCCAGCAGCGCCAGACTAGCGGGAGGGTCGGCAGATACGCAGTATTTT. The variable domain in full, with the rest retrieved from reference TRBV7-6 and TRBJ2-3, is GAGVSQSPRYKVTKRGQDVALRCDPISGHVSLYWYRQALGQGPEFLTYFNYEAQQDKSGLPNDRFSAERPEGSISTLTIQRTEQRDSAMYRCASSARLAGGSADTQYFGPGTRLTVL.